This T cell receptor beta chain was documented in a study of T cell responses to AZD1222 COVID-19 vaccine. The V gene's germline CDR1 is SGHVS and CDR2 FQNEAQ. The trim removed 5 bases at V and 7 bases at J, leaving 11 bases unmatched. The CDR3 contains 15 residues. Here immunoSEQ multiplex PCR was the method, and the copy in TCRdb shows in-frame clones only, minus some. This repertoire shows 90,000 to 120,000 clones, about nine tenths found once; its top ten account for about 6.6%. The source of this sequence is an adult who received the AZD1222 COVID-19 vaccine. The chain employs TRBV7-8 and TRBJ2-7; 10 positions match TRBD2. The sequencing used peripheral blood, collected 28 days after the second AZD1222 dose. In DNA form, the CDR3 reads TGTGCCAGCAGCCCTACGTCCGGGACTAGCGTAGAGCAGTACTTC. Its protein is CASSPTSGTSVEQYF. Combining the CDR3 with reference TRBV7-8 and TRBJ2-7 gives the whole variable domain GAGVSQSPRYKVAKRGQDVALRCDPISGHVSLFWYQQALGQGPEFLTYFQNEAQLDKSGLPSDRFFAERPEGSVSTLKIQRTQQEDSAVYLCASSPTSGTSVEQYFGPGTRLTVT.